Presented here are 18 T cell receptor beta chains from one specimen sequenced in a study of early T cells in non-severe SARS-CoV-2 infection. TCRdb passed the 5' RACE reads through MiXCR, listing each CDR3 protein once. The repertoire holds under 90,000 distinct CDR3 sequences, with 13% as singletons. Sequencing used whole blood. Receptor source: an adult who was a healthcare worker with PCR-confirmed SARS-CoV-2 infection or an uninfected control (not recorded which).

The chain carries TRBV20-1 and TRBJ2-3; 15 nucleotides line up with TRBD2. This CDR3 is built from 16 residues. Per the germline V gene, CDR1 is DFQATT and CDR2 is SNEGSKA (reference sequence). The J segment lost 4 bases and the V segment lost 6 bases, leaving 8 bases of the junction unmatched. The CDR3 region has the DNA TGCAGTGCACCCCCCCGGACTAGCGGGGGGGCAGATACGCAGTATTTT. This gives the protein CSAPPRTSGGADTQYF.

The J gene is TRBJ1-2, the V gene TRBV28; 7 nucleotides line up with TRBD1. The ends lost 11 bases at V and 8 bases at J; junction bases unmatched: 14. This CDR3 comprises 13 residues. The V gene's germline CDR1 is MDHEN and CDR2 SYDVKM. In nucleotides, the CDR3 is TGTGCCGGGTGGAATCGGGACAGAGGAGGCTACACCTTC. Translated: CAGWNRDRGGYTF.

This clonotype was observed many times. The rearrangement joins TRBV20-1 to TRBJ2-3; 8 bases line up with TRBD2. The junction had 4 bases not matched to a gene; V was cut back by 4 bases and J by 4 bases. This CDR3 region has 13 residues. The germline gives CDR1 DFQATT, CDR2 SNEGSKA (reference sequence). The CDR3 DNA reads TGCAGTGCTACTAGCGGGCGGCCAGATACGCAGTATTTT. Translated, it gives CSATSGRPDTQYF.

V and J are TRBV11-2 and TRBJ2-3, with no clear D. The CDR3 has 16 residues. V lost 8 bases to trimming and J lost 2 bases, with 20 bases between them. Germline V gene data show CDR1 as SGHAT and CDR2 as FQNNGV. The CDR3 nucleotides are TGTGCCAGCGAAAGAAGACGGGCGGCGGCCACAGATACGCAGTATTTT. This codes for CASERRRAAATDTQYF.

This clonotype was detected only a few times. The rearrangement uses TRBV12-3 or TRBV12-4 and TRBJ1-5, with D uncertain. V was trimmed by 3 bases and J by 4 bases, leaving 10 bases between them. This CDR3 has 14 residues. CDR3 sequence (DNA): TGTGCCAGCAGTTTCGGGTCTAGGAATCAGCCCCAGCATTTT. This translates into CASSFGSRNQPQHF.

This clonotype was observed a few times. The gene calls are TRBV7-2 and TRBJ2-1, with D maybe TRBD2 (6 bases). The CDR3 is 18 residues long. Trimming removed 1 base at V and 2 bases at J, with 18 bases between. Germline values: CDR1 SGHTA, CDR2 FQGNSA. The CDR3 nucleotides are TGTGCCAGCAGCTTAGACCCCCCCGGGAGCGGGCCCTACAATGAGCAGTTCTTC. This sequence encodes CASSLDPPGSGPYNEQFF. The full variable domain, rest sourced from reference TRBV7-2 and TRBJ2-1, is GAGVSQSPSNKVTEKGKDVELRCDPISGHTALYWYRQSLGQGLEFLIYFQGNSAPDKSGLPSDRFSAERTGGSVSTLTIQRTQQEDSAVYLCASSLDPPGSGPYNEQFFGPGTRLTVL.

This clonotype was observed a handful of times. This chain links TRBV7-8 with TRBJ2-2, with 11 positions matching TRBD2. The CDR3 has 17 residues. Germline values: CDR1 SGHVS, CDR2 FQNEAQ. Trimming took 3 bases from V and 2 from J; bases not matched to a gene: 5. CDR3 nucleotide sequence: TGTGCCAGCAGCTTGGGGGGACTAGCGGATAACACCGGGGAGCTGTTTTTT. Protein: CASSLGGLADNTGELFF.

This clonotype appeared many times. The chain carries TRBV28 and TRBJ1-1; D is undetermined. This CDR3 comprises 13 residues. CDR1 is MDHEN and CDR2 is SYDVKM in the germline V gene. Trimming stripped 0 bases from V and 6 bases from J, with 8 bases between. The CDR3 spells CASSLWGSSEAFF. DNA for the CDR3: TGTGCCAGCAGTTTATGGGGATCCTCTGAAGCTTTCTTT. The complete variable domain, with remaining parts taken from reference TRBV28 and TRBJ1-1, reads DVKVTQSSRYLVKRTGEKVFLECVQDMDHENMFWYRQDPGLGLRLIYFSYDVKMKEKGDIPEGYSVSREKKERFSLILESASTNQTSMYLCASSLWGSSEAFFGQGTRLTVV.

The chain combines TRBV11-2 with TRBJ1-1; 8 bases align to TRBD1. Trimming at V came to 3 bases and at J to 7 bases, leaving 4 bases not matched to a gene. The CDR3 is 13 residues long. CDR1 is SGHAT, CDR2 FQNNGV, per germline. The CDR3 DNA reads as TGTGCCAGCAGCTTGACAGGGGTTAGTGAAGCTTTCTTT. As protein: CASSLTGVSEAFF.

The genes are TRBV5-4 and TRBJ1-6, with TRBD1 as a possible D gene (6 bases). CDR1 is SGHNT and CDR2 is YYREEE in the germline V gene (reference sequence). This CDR3 contains 14 residues. V lost 0 bases and J 10 bases, leaving 11 bases between the germline ends. The CDR3 sequence: CASSLGRGGSPLHF. The CDR3 DNA follows: TGTGCCAGCAGCTTGGGCAGGGGCGGGTCACCCCTCCACTTT.

The sample holds many counts of this clonotype. This chain uses TRBV7-9 with TRBJ2-1, with 7 bases lining up with TRBD1. This CDR3 contains 15 residues. V shed 1 base and J 5 bases; nucleotides not matched to a gene: 5. The V gene's germline CDR1 is SEHNR and CDR2 FQNEAQ (reference sequence). In nucleotides, the CDR3 is TGTGCCAGCAGCTTAGTATTGGGACAGAACAATGAGCAGTTCTTC. Protein product: CASSLVLGQNNEQFF.

This clonotype was recorded at least ten times. V is TRBV11-1 and J is TRBJ2-7; D tentatively fits TRBD1 or TRBD2 (5 bases each). V was cut by 0 bases and J by 5 bases, with 11 bases left in between. This CDR3 spans 14 amino acids. CDR1 and CDR2 from the germline V gene are SGHAT and FQDESV (reference sequence). CDR3 residues: CASSLAREPHEQYF. Here the CDR3 DNA reads TGTGCCAGCAGCTTAGCCAGGGAGCCCCACGAGCAGTACTTC.

This clonotype has just a few counts. V usage is TRBV20-1 and J usage is TRBJ1-2, with 8 bases identical to TRBD1. The junction had 11 bases not matched to a gene; V was cut back by 0 bases and J by 8 bases. CDR3 length equals 15 residues. CDR1 is DFQATT, CDR2 SNEGSKA, per germline (reference sequence). CDR3 residues: CSARDGDRQLGGYTF. CDR3 DNA: TGCAGTGCTAGAGACGGGGACAGGCAACTAGGGGGCTACACCTTC.

Only a few counts were recorded for this clonotype. In nucleotides, the CDR3 is TGCAGTGCTAGAGATGTTGGGAAGGTCGGGGAGCTGTTTTTT. Protein: CSARDVGKVGELFF. The V and J genes are TRBV20-1 and TRBJ2-2; D not certain. The V and J ends lost 0 bases and 7 bases respectively, with 12 bases between them. Germline loops: CDR1 DFQATT, CDR2 SNEGSKA (reference sequence). This CDR3 has 14 amino acids.

The rearrangement links TRBV5-6 to TRBJ2-4; TRBD1 is a possible D gene (5 bases). With 0 bases removed from V and 0 bases from J, the gap between germline ends came to 7 bases. Germline CDR1 and CDR2: SGHDT and YYEEEE. The CDR3 runs to 15 residues. The DNA for the CDR3 is TGTGCCAGCAGCTTGGGACAGCTAGCCAAAAACATTCAGTACTTC. The encoded protein is CASSLGQLAKNIQYF.

This clonotype was seen ten or more times. This chain uses TRBV11-3 with TRBJ2-3; TRBD2 matches 7 bases. Germline V gene lookup returns CDR1 SGHNT and CDR2 YENEEA. V shed 6 bases and J 8 bases; nucleotides not matched to a gene: 11. There are 14 residues in the CDR3. CDR3 bases: TGTGCCAGCAGTCCTAGCGGCCTCTCTTCTACGCAGTATTTT. It translates to CASSPSGLSSTQYF. The whole variable domain, filled in from reference TRBV11-3 and TRBJ2-3, reads EAGVVQSPRYKIIEKKQPVAFWCNPISGHNTLYWYLQNLGQGPELLIRYENEEAVDDSQLPKDRFSAERLKGVDSTLKIQPAELGDSAVYLCASSPSGLSSTQYFGPGTRLTVL.

This clonotype was observed many times. V is TRBV5-1 and J is TRBJ2-2, with unresolved D. V lost 0 bases to trimming and J lost 4 bases, with 4 bases between them. This CDR3 is built from 13 residues. Germline V gives CDR1 SGHRS, CDR2 YFSETQ. The DNA for the CDR3 is TGCGCCAGCAGCTTGGACCCCACCGGGGAGCTGTTTTTT. Protein sequence: CASSLDPTGELFF. The full variable domain, rest sourced from reference TRBV5-1 and TRBJ2-2, is KAGVTQTPRYLIKTRGQQVTLSCSPISGHRSVSWYQQTPGQGLQFLFEYFSETQRNKGNFPGRFSGRQFSNSRSEMNVSTLELGDSALYLCASSLDPTGELFFGEGSRLTVL.

The V gene is TRBV7-8, the J gene TRBJ1-6, with 7 bases lining up with TRBD1. J was trimmed by 5 bases and V by 4 bases; bases with no gene match: 8. CDR3 size: 16 residues. Germline CDR1 and CDR2: SGHVS and FQNEAQ. CDR3 loop: CASSSTGSSNNSPLHF. CDR3 in DNA: TGTGCCAGCAGCTCGACAGGGAGCAGTAATAATTCACCCCTCCACTTT.